This TCR beta chain is drawn from a study of blood T cells in healthy people across ages. Primers used in a second PCR of about 7 to 12 cycles were a sample-barcoded 5' primer and a J-beta primer mix. Individual samples furnished no less than 2.5 million CDR3-containing paired-end reads apiece. TCRdb passed the 5' RACE reads through MiXCR, listing each CDR3 protein once. The data contain about 1.8 million distinct CDR3 sequences, approximately 50% of them singletons. Remarks on this clonotype: Its cognate antigen is unknown. At one end, the junction sequence differs from germline, possibly due to a read error.

Broader study findings: The recorded TCR beta diversity per million T cells decreased in a roughly linear manner with age. As naive T cell percentage varied, TCR beta diversity correlated strongly with it.

The CDR3 extends over 17 amino acids. CDR1 is DFQATT and CDR2 is SNEGSKA in the germline V gene (reference sequence). The rearrangement uses TRBV20-1 and TRBJ2-3; 12 nucleotides match TRBD2. The sequencing sample was made of blood. The source of this sequence is a middle-aged woman in good health. CDR3 in DNA: TGCAGTGCTCAAACGACCCCCCTAGCGGGGGGGCCGAATACGCTGTATTTT. Translation gives CSAQTTPLAGGPNTLYF.